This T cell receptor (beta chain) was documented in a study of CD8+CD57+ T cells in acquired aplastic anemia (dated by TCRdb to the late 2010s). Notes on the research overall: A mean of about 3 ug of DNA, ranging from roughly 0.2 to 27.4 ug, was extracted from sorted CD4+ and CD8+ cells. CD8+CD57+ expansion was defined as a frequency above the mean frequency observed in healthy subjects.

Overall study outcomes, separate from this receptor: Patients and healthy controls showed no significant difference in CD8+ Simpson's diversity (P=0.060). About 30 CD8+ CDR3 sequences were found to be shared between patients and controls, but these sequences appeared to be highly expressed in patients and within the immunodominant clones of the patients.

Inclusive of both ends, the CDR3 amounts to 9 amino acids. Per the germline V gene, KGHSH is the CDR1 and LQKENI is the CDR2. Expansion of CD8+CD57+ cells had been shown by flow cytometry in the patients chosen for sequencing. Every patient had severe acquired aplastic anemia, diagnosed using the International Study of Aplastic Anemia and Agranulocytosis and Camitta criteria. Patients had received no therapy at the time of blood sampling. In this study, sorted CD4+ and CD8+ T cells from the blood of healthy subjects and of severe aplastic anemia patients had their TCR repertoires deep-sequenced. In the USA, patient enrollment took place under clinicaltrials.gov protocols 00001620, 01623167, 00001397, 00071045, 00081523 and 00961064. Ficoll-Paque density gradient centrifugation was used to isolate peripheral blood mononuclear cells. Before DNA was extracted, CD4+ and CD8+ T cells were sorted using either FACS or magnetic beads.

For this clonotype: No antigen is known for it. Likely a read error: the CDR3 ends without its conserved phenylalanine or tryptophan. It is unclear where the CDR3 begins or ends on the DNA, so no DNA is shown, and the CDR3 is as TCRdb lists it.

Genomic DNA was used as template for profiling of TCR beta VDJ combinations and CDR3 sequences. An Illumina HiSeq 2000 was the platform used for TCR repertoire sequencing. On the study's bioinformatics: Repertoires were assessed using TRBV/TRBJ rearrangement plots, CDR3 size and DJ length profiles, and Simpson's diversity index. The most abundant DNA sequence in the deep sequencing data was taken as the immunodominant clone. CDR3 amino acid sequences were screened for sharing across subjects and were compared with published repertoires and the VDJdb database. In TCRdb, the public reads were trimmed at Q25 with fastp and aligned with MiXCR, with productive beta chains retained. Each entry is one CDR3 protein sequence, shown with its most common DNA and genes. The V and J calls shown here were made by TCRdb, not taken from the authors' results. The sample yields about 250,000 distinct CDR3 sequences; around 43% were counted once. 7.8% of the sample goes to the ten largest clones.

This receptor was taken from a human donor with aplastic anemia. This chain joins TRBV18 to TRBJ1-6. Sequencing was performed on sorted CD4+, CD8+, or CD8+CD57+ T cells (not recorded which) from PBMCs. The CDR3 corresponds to CASSFPGLV.